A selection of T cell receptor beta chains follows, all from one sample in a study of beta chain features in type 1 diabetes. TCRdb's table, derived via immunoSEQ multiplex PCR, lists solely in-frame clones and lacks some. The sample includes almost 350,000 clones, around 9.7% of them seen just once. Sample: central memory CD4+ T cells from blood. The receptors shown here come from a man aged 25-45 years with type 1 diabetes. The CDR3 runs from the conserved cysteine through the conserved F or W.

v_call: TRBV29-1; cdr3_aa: CSVERGDEGDTQYF
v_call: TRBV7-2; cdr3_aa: CASSQESGRYGYTF
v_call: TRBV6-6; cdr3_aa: CASATRGLVSPLHF
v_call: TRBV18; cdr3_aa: CASSPRSGGDTGELFF
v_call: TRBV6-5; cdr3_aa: CASRFRGTNEKLFF
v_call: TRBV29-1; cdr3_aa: CSGLWGTGELFF
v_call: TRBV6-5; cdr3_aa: CASSPTRDGKETQYF
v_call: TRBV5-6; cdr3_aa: CASSGGSHTQYF
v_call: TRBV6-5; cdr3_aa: CASSLRQGWYEQYF
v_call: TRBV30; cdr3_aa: CAWTQAYGSYNEQFF
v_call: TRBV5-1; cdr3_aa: CASSFSGEMTQPQHF
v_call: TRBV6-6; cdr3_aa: CASSQTSLDTQYF
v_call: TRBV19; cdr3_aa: CASSGQAASTDTQYF
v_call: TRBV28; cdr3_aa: CASQRGGATDTQYF
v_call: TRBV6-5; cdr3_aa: CASSSGLAGSMGTQYF
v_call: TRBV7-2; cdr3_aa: CASSLQASGGDEQYF
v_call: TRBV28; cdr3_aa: CASGQEGGTGELFF